A single sample gave rise to the 32 T cell receptor beta chains below, sequenced in a study of blood T cell repertoires in COVID-19 (dated by TCRdb to 2020 to 2022). The library was built by means of the immunoSEQ multiplex PCR assay. This is the immuneACCESS table as TCRdb keeps it, with only in-frame sequences that have V and J called. A part of the clones is gone; compared with another copy, unresolved V genes explain less than half, and the rest is unexplained. In this sample the table shows 100,000 to 120,000 clones, about four fifths of which occur a single time. Less than 20% of the sample comes from the top ten. The specimen sequenced was peripheral blood. Receptors originate from an elderly woman with acute or convalescent COVID-19.

The J gene is TRBJ2-3, the V gene TRBV19; 11 bases line up with TRBD2. This CDR3 is 17 amino acids long. V lost 3 bases, J lost 0 bases, and 5 bases stayed unmatched. Germline values: CDR1 LNHDA, CDR2 SQIVND (reference sequence). The CDR3 region has the DNA TGTGCCAGTAGTATCGGGGGACTAGCGGCTAGCACAGATACGCAGTATTTT. This gives the protein CASSIGGLAASTDTQYF.

The V gene is TRBV10-3, the J gene TRBJ2-3; TRBD2 is a possible D gene (5 bases). The CDR3 spans 15 residues. Trimming removed 4 bases from V and 0 bases from J, with 11 bases in between. The germline gives CDR1 ENHRY, CDR2 SYGVKD. DNA of the CDR3: TGTGCCATCAGTGGGGGAGCTCCTAGCACAGATACGCAGTATTTT. It specifies CAISGGAPSTDTQYF.

DNA for the CDR3: TGCGCCAGCAGCCAAGGGACTAGGGCGAATGAGCAGTTCTTC. Protein: CASSQGTRANEQFF. This chain uses TRBV4-1 with TRBJ2-1, with 7 bases aligning to TRBD2. The trim removed 1 base at V and 7 bases at J, leaving 4 bases unmatched. This CDR3 is 14 amino acids long. CDR1 is MGHRA, CDR2 YSYEKL, per germline.

The chain links TRBV6-2 or TRBV6-3 to TRBJ2-5; D possibly corresponds to TRBD2 (6 bases). The CDR3 has 15 residues. V was pared by 6 bases and J by 10 bases, with 24 bases between. Germline CDR1 MNHEY, CDR2 SVGEGT. The CDR3 region has the DNA TGTGCCAGCAGCCCCGGAACTAGCTGGGCCAGAGTCCAGTACTTC. Translating it yields CASSPGTSWARVQYF.

V is TRBV6-2 or TRBV6-3 and J is TRBJ2-1; no clear D. V was clipped by 1 base and J by 0 bases, with 10 bases between them. The germline V gene encodes CDR1 MNHEY and CDR2 SVGEGT. The CDR3 loop spans 16 amino acids. DNA for the CDR3: TGTGCCAGCAGTTACTTGCCTACGAGCTCCTACAATGAGCAGTTCTTC. This sequence encodes CASSYLPTSSYNEQFF.

This clone was observed a single time. The rearrangement links TRBV5-4 to TRBJ2-3; 13 bases fit TRBD2. The V gene's germline CDR1 is SGHNT and CDR2 YYREEE (reference sequence). V was clipped by 4 bases and J by 4 bases; unmatched bases: 6. The CDR3 covers 16 residues. In DNA form, the CDR3 reads TGTGCCAGCAGCCGGACTAGCGGGAGTACGGCAGATACGCAGTATTTT. Its protein product is CASSRTSGSTADTQYF.

This chain joins TRBV7-6 and TRBJ1-4, with D unclear. Germline loops: CDR1 SGHVS, CDR2 FNYEAQ. Deletions cut 8 bases from V and 10 bases from J, with 11 bases between. This CDR3 is built from 11 residues. CDR3 sequence reads: CASGTAGKLFF. CDR3 sequence (DNA): TGTGCCAGCGGAACAGCCGGAAAACTGTTTTTT.

This clone was recorded at least ten times. The chain carries TRBV6-2 or TRBV6-3 and TRBJ2-7; a weak D match, TRBD2 (5 bases). Germline V gene lookup returns CDR1 MNHEY and CDR2 SVGEGT. The V and J ends lost 2 bases and 4 bases respectively, with 9 bases between them. The CDR3 extends over 13 amino acids. The CDR3 bases are TGTGCCAGCAGTTACCTACTAGGATACGAGCAGTACTTC. Protein sequence: CASSYLLGYEQYF.

This rearrangement joins TRBV24-1 to TRBJ2-1; maybe TRBD1 (7 bases). The CDR3 length is 16 residues. Trimming removed 3 bases at V and 0 bases at J, with 11 bases between. Germline CDR1 KGHDR, CDR2 SFDVKD. The CDR3 loop is CATSDRQGGSYNEQFF. The CDR3 DNA reads as TGTGCCACCAGTGATCGACAGGGAGGCTCCTACAATGAGCAGTTCTTC.

A few counts support this clone. V and J are TRBV11-2 and TRBJ2-7; the match to TRBD2 covers 8 bases. Germline V lookup: CDR1 SGHAT, CDR2 FQNNGV. The CDR3 is 14 amino acids. V lost 4 bases and J lost 3; bases outside the gene matches: 5. CDR3 in amino acids: CASSSGSGIYEQYV. The CDR3 DNA sequence: TGTGCCAGCAGCTCGGGTAGCGGGATCTACGAGCAGTACGTC.

The V call is TRBV19, the J call TRBJ1-1; weak D call: TRBD1 (5 bases). V was shortened by 3 bases and J by 6 bases, with 8 bases between the two germline ends. The germline CDR1 and CDR2 sequences are LNHDA and SQIVND (reference sequence). The CDR3 runs to 12 residues. CDR3 protein: CASSIGGAEAFF. CDR3 DNA sequence: TGTGCCAGTAGTATTGGGGGGGCTGAAGCTTTCTTT.

The chain combines TRBV3-1 (or the pseudogene TRBV3-2) with TRBJ2-1, with 10 bases identical to TRBD1. This CDR3 has 14 residues. Losses at the gene ends were 4 bases for V and 7 bases for J; bases not matched to a gene: 4. Germline CDR1 and CDR2: LGHDT and YNNKEL (reference sequence). CDR3 nucleotide sequence: TGTGCCAGCAGCCTCGGACAGGGGGGGAATGAGCAGTTCTTC. It translates to CASSLGQGGNEQFF.

V usage is TRBV7-2 and J usage is TRBJ2-3; 9 bases are a match to TRBD1. In germline, CDR1 is SGHTA, CDR2 FQGNSA. The CDR3 is made up of 15 amino acids. V dropped 5 bases and J dropped 3; count of bases not matched to a gene: 6. CDR3 residues: CASSLFGTGTDTQYF. The CDR3 nucleotides read TGTGCCAGCAGCCTCTTTGGGACAGGGACAGATACGCAGTATTTT.

V gene TRBV14 combines with J gene TRBJ1-6; 7 bases align to TRBD1. Trimming cost V 0 bases and J 7 bases; bases outside gene matches: 9. The CDR3 contains 17 residues. Germline V lookup: CDR1 SGHDN, CDR2 FVKESK. In DNA, the CDR3 is TGTGCCAGCAGCCAAGATTTCAAGGACAGGAAAAATTCACCCCTCCACTTT. Translation gives CASSQDFKDRKNSPLHF.

The rearrangement joins TRBV19 to TRBJ2-1; D might be TRBD1 (6 bases). The CDR3 has 15 residues. The germline V gene has CDR1 LNHDA and CDR2 SQIVND (reference sequence). V was clipped by 6 bases and J by 7 bases, with 19 bases between them. The CDR3 bases are TGTGCCAGTAGGACAGGCGCCGGACTTACAAATGAGCAGTTCTTC. This sequence encodes CASRTGAGLTNEQFF.

This clone showed up just once. The V and J genes are TRBV7-2 and TRBJ2-3, with 7 bases that match TRBD1. The CDR3 length is 15 residues. With V trimmed by 6 bases and J by 1 base, 7 bases remained unmatched. Germline CDR1 is SGHTA and CDR2 is FQGNSA. DNA for the CDR3: TGTGCCAGCAGAGCACCCGGGACAGGCACAGATACGCAGTATTTT. This sequence encodes CASRAPGTGTDTQYF.

This clone was detected once. The rearrangement uses TRBV7-9 and TRBJ1-4; TRBD1 is a possible D gene (6 bases). The germline V gene encodes CDR1 SEHNR and CDR2 FQNEAQ (reference sequence). Trimming took 5 bases from V and 0 from J, leaving 10 bases between them. The CDR3 sequence is 15 residues long. The CDR3 reads CASSRDISTNEKLFF. For the CDR3, the DNA is TGTGCCAGCAGCCGGGACATATCAACTAATGAAAAACTGTTTTTT.

This chain uses TRBV18 with TRBJ2-2, with 10 bases identical to TRBD2. CDR3 size: 17 residues. Per germline, CDR1 KGHSH and CDR2 LQKENI. The J segment lost 5 bases and the V segment lost 6 bases, leaving 12 bases of the junction unmatched. The CDR3 DNA reads TGTGCCAGCTCTCCTCTTTCTAGCGGGAGCTTGACCGGGGAGCTGTTTTTT. This sequence encodes CASSPLSSGSLTGELFF.

V and J are TRBV9 and TRBJ2-2; no clear D gene. V lost 9 bases to trimming and J lost 7 bases, with 10 bases between them. Germline lookup yields CDR1 SGDLS and CDR2 YYNGEE. There are 11 residues in the CDR3. The CDR3 DNA sequence: TGTGCCACTGCGAGAGGCGGGGAGCTGTTTTTT. It translates to CATARGGELFF.

Notes on this clone: At one boundary the junction diverges from the germline segment, which might be a read error. The genes are TRBV5-5 and TRBJ1-4; D remains unclear. Per germline, CDR1 SGHKS and CDR2 YYEKEE (reference sequence). The CDR3 runs 15 residues. CDR3 region: CASSLGVMTNEKLFF. The CDR3 region has the DNA TGTGCCAGCAGTTTGGGAGTTATGACTAATGAAAAACTGTTTTTT.

The V call is TRBV19, the J call TRBJ1-2; 8 nucleotides match TRBD1. The CDR3 loop spans 15 amino acids. The J segment lost 2 bases and the V segment lost 4 bases, leaving 6 bases of the junction unmatched. Germline V lookup: CDR1 LNHDA, CDR2 SQIVND (reference sequence). The CDR3 loop reads CASSTGGQANYGYTF. DNA for the CDR3: TGTGCCAGTAGTACCGGGGGACAGGCGAACTATGGCTACACCTTC.

The chain recombines TRBV14 with TRBJ1-2, with 8 bases lining up with TRBD1. Germline lookup yields CDR1 SGHDN and CDR2 FVKESK. J was trimmed by 8 bases and V by 4 bases; bases with no gene match: 15. The CDR3 consists of 16 residues. CDR3 sequence: CASSPLRTGSFRGYTF. CDR3 in DNA: TGTGCCAGCAGCCCTTTGAGGACAGGGAGTTTTAGAGGCTACACCTTC.

J is TRBJ2-3 and V is TRBV5-5; possibly TRBD1 for D (5 bases). Between the trimmed V and J ends, which lost 4 bases and 2 bases, there was a span of 14 bases. CDR1 and CDR2 (germline): SGHKS, YYEKEE (reference sequence). The CDR3 runs 15 residues. This CDR3 is CASSTRVGATDTQYF. Written as DNA, the CDR3 is TGTGCCAGCAGCACCAGGGTAGGGGCCACAGATACGCAGTATTTT.

By share, this clone ranks as medium-sized. The chain uses TRBV19 and TRBJ1-1; a possible D gene is TRBD1 (5 bases). Trimming removed 5 bases at V and 0 bases at J, with 13 bases between. The CDR3 runs 15 residues. Germline CDR1 LNHDA, CDR2 SQIVND (reference sequence). The CDR3 sequence is CASSPPRGLNTEAFF. The CDR3, as DNA: TGTGCCAGTAGTCCCCCCCGGGGGTTGAACACTGAAGCTTTCTTT.

The V and J genes are TRBV10-3 and TRBJ1-5; D is unresolved. Trimming left V 11 bases short and J 0 bases short, with 8 bases between. CDR1 and CDR2 from the germline V gene are ENHRY and SYGVKD. The length of the CDR3 is 12 residues. The CDR3 DNA sequence: TGTGCCGTACAATCTAGCAATCAGCCCCAGCATTTT. Protein sequence: CAVQSSNQPQHF.

V usage is TRBV9 and J usage is TRBJ2-1; 7 positions match TRBD2. J lost 6 bases, V lost 4 bases, and 13 bases had no gene match. This CDR3 is 16 amino acids long. The V gene's germline CDR1 is SGDLS and CDR2 YYNGEE. Here the CDR3 DNA reads TGTGCCAGCAGCAACTCCCCGGGGCCGGGGGGCAATGAGCAGTTCTTC. Its translation is CASSNSPGPGGNEQFF.

This sequence joins TRBV24-1 and TRBJ1-1; a possible D gene is TRBD1 (6 bases). CDR3 length: 19 residues. Germline V gene lookup returns CDR1 KGHDR and CDR2 SFDVKD. Trimming cost V 4 bases and J 2 bases, with 25 bases left between them. DNA for the CDR3: TGTGCCACCAGTGACCGACGCCGATGGGCTTGGGACATTAACACTGAAGCTTTCTTT. Amino acids: CATSDRRRWAWDINTEAFF.

The chain recombines TRBV2 with TRBJ2-7; 9 bases are shared with TRBD1. CDR3 length: 15 residues. Germline V gene data show CDR1 as SNHLY and CDR2 as FYNNEI. V was pared by 5 bases and J by 5 bases, with 10 bases of the junction left unmatched. CDR3: CASSTPGQGKHEQYV. Here the CDR3 DNA reads TGTGCCAGCAGTACTCCGGGACAGGGCAAACACGAGCAGTACGTC.

V and J are TRBV9 and TRBJ1-1, with a tentative D call TRBD1 (5 bases). V was cut by 4 bases and J by 1 base, with 11 bases left in between. The CDR3 covers 14 residues. CDR1 SGDLS and CDR2 YYNGEE come from the germline V gene. The CDR3: CASSITQGNTEAFF. The CDR3 nucleotides read TGTGCCAGCAGCATCACTCAGGGGAACACTGAAGCTTTCTTT.

The chain carries TRBV7-9 and TRBJ2-2, with TRBD2 identical over 11 bases. V was clipped by 5 bases and J by 0 bases; unmatched bases: 5. There are 17 residues in the CDR3. CDR1 and CDR2 (germline): SEHNR, FQNEAQ (reference sequence). The CDR3 sequence: CASSIRLAGTNTGELFF. The CDR3 DNA is TGTGCCAGCAGCATCCGACTAGCGGGAACGAACACCGGGGAGCTGTTTTTT.

This clone was seen only once. V gene TRBV25-1 combines with J gene TRBJ2-3; D perhaps matches TRBD2 (5 bases). With 1 base removed from V and 2 bases from J, the gap between germline ends came to 13 bases. The germline CDR1 and CDR2 sequences are MGHDK and SYGVNS. The CDR3 covers 16 residues. The CDR3 DNA sequence: TGTGCCAGCAGTGAATTGGGTCGGGGAGTCACAGATACGCAGTATTTT. Its protein product is CASSELGRGVTDTQYF.

The chain combines TRBV11-2 with TRBJ2-5; no firm D call. The CDR3 has 12 residues. Trimming left V 5 bases short and J 5 bases short, with 9 bases between. CDR1 is SGHAT and CDR2 is FQNNGV in the germline V gene. The CDR3 DNA reads TGTGCCAGCAGCCCAGACTTCGAGACCCAGTACTTC. It yields the protein CASSPDFETQYF.